This TCR beta chain stems from a study of CD4+ T cells in melanoma. Study-level results: Diverse differentiation states were reported for melanoma neoantigen-specific CD4+ T cells. CD8+ T cell, macrophage and B cell function reportedly correlated with neoantigen-specific CD4+ T cells.

This CDR3 is built from 15 residues. Trimming removed 4 bases at V and 6 bases at J, with 19 bases between. Germline CDR1 is SGHTA and CDR2 is FQGNSA. About this clone itself: Antigen unknown.

Sequencing was performed with immunoSEQ multiplex PCR; in TCRdb, only in-frame clones are kept and a portion is missing. This sample has more than 90,000 clones, with 92% found just once. This sequence originates from a human donor with melanoma. This sequence joins TRBV7-2 and TRBJ2-7; D may be TRBD2 (5 bases). The sequencing sample was made of peripheral blood. The CDR3 is CASSSSGVRGLEQYF. CDR3 DNA sequence: TGTGCCAGCAGCTCAAGCGGCGTTCGAGGGCTCGAGCAGTACTTC.